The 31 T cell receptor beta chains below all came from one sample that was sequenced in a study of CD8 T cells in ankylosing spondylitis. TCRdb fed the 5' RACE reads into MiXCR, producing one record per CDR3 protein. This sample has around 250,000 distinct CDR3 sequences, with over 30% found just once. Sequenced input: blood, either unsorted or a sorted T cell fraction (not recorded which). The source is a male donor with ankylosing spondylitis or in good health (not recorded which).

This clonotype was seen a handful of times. The CDR3 region has the DNA TGTGCCAGCAGTTACTCGAGCAGGGACGAGCAGTACTTC. As protein: CASSYSSRDEQYF. This chain links TRBV6-6 with TRBJ2-7; TRBD1 might be the D (5 bases). V lost 0 bases and J lost 5, with 8 bases in between. The CDR3 has 13 amino acids. Looked up from germline, CDR1 is MNHNY and CDR2 is SVGAGI (reference sequence).

The CDR3 loop reads CASSLGGSPVNEQFF. The CDR3 DNA reads TGTGCCAGCAGTTTAGGGGGGTCCCCGGTCAATGAGCAGTTCTTC. The chain recombines TRBV27 with TRBJ2-1; maybe TRBD2 (6 bases). Per germline, CDR1 MNHEY and CDR2 SMNVEV (reference sequence). CDR3 length equals 15 residues. Trimming took off 2 bases at V and 6 bases at J, with 14 bases between the two ends.

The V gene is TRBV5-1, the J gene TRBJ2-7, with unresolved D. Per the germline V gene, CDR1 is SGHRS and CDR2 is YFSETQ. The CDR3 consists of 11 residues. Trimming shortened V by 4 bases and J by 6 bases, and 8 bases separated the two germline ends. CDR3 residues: CASSGDTEQYF. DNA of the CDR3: TGCGCCAGCAGCGGAGACACCGAGCAGTACTTC.

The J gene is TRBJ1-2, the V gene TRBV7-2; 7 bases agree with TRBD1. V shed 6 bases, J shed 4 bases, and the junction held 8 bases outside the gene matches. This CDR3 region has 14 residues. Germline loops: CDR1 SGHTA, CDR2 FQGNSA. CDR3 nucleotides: TGTGCCAGCAGACACCGGGACAGAAGCTATGGCTACACCTTC. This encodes CASRHRDRSYGYTF. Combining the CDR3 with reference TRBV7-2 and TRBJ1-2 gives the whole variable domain GAGVSQSPSNKVTEKGKDVELRCDPISGHTALYWYRQSLGQGLEFLIYFQGNSAPDKSGLPSDRFSAERTGGSVSTLTIQRTQQEDSAVYLCASRHRDRSYGYTFGSGTRLTVV.

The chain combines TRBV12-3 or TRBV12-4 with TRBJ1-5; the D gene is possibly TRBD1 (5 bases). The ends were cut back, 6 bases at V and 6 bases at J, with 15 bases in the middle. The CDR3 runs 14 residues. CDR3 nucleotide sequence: TGTGCCAGCAGCGCTACACGAGGGACTCAGCCCCAGCATTTT. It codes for CASSATRGTQPQHF.

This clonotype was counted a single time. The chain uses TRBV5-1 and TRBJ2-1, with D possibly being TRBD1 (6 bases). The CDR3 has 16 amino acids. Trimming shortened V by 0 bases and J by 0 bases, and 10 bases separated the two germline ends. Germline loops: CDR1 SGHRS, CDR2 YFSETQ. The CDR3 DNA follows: TGCGCCAGCAGCTTGGGAACAGGGAGCTCCTACAATGAGCAGTTCTTC. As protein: CASSLGTGSSYNEQFF.

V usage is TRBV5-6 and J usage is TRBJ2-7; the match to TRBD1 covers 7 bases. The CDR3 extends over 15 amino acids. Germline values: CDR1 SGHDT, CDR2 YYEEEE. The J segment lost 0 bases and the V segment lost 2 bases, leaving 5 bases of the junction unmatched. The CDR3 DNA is TGTGCCAGCAGCTTTTTACAGGGGAGCTCCTACGAGCAGTACTTC. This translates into CASSFLQGSSYEQYF.

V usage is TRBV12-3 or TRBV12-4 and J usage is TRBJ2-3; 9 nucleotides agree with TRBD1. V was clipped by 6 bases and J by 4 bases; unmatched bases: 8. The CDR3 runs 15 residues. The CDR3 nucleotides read TGTGCCAGCAGGGCCGGGACAGGGTATCCAGATACGCAGTATTTT. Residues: CASRAGTGYPDTQYF.

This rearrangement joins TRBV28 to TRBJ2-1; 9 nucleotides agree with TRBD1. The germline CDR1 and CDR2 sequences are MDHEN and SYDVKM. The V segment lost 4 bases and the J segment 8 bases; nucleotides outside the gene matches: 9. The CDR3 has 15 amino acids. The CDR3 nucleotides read TGTGCCAGCAGTTCACCGGGGACAGGGATGGATGAGCAGTTCTTC. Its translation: CASSSPGTGMDEQFF. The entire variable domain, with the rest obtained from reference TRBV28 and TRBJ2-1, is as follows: DVKVTQSSRYLVKRTGEKVFLECVQDMDHENMFWYRQDPGLGLRLIYFSYDVKMKEKGDIPEGYSVSREKKERFSLILESASTNQTSMYLCASSSPGTGMDEQFFGPGTRLTVL.

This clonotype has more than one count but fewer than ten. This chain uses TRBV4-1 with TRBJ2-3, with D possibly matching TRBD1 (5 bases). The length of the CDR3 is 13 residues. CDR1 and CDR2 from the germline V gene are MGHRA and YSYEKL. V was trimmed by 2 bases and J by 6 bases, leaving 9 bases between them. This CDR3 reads CASSQLRVDTQYF. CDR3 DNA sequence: TGCGCCAGCAGCCAACTCAGGGTCGATACGCAGTATTTT.

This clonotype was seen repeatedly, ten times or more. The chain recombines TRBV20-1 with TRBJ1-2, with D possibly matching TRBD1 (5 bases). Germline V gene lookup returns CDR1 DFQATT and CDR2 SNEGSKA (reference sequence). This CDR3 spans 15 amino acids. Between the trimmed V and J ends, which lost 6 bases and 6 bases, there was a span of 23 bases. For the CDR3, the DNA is TGCAGTGCCCCTAACCTAAGGGGCAGGGTGGATGGCTACACCTTC. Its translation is CSAPNLRGRVDGYTF.

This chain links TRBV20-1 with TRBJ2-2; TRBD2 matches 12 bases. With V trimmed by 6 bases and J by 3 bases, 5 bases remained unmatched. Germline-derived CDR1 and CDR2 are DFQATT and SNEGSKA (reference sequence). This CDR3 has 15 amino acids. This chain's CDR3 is CSARLAGVDTGELFF. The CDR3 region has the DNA TGCAGTGCAAGACTAGCGGGGGTCGACACCGGGGAGCTGTTTTTT.

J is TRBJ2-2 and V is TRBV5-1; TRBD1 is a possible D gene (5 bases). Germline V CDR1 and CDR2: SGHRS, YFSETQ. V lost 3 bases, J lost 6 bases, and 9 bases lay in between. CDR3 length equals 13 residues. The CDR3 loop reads CASSSQGSGELFF. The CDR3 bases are TGCGCCAGCAGCTCCCAGGGTTCCGGGGAGCTGTTTTTT.

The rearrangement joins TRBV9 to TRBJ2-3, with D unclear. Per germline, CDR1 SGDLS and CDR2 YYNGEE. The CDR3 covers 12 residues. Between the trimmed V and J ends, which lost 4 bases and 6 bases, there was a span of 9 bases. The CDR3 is CASSTAWDTQYF. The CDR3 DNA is TGTGCCAGCAGCACCGCGTGGGATACGCAGTATTTT. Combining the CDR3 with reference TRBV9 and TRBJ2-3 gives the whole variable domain DSGVTQTPKHLITATGQRVTLRCSPRSGDLSVYWYQQSLDQGLQFLIQYYNGEERAKGNILERFSAQQFPDLHSELNLSSLELGDSALYFCASSTAWDTQYFGPGTRLTVL.

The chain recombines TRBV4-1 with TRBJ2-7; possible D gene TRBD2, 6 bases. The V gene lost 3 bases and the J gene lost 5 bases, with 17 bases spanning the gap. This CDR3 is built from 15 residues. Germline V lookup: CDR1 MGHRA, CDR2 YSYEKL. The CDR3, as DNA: TGCGCCAGCAGCCAGAGGGAGGTGGCACAGGACGAGCAGTACTTC. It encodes CASSQREVAQDEQYF.

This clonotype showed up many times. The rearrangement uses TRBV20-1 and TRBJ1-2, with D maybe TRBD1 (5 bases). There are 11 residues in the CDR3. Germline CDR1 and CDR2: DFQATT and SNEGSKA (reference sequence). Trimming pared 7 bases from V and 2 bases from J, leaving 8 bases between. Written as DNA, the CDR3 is TGCAGTGTCCGGGACAACTATGGCTACACCTTC. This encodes CSVRDNYGYTF.

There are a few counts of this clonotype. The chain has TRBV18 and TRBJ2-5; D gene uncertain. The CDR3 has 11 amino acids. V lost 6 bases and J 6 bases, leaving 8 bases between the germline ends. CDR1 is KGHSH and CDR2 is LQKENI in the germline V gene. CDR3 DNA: TGTGCCAGCTCCCCCGAAAAGACCCAGTACTTC. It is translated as CASSPEKTQYF. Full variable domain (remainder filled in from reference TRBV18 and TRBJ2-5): NAGVMQNPRHLVRRRGQEARLRCSPMKGHSHVYWYRQLPEEGLKFMVYLQKENIIDESGMPKERFSAEFPKEGPSILRIQQVVRGDSAAYFCASSPEKTQYFGPGTRLLVL.

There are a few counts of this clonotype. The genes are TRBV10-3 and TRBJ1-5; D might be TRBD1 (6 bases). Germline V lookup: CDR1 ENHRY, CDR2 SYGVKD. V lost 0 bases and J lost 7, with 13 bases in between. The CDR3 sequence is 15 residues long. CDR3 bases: TGTGCCATCAGTGAGTCACAGGGCTTAGGGCAGCCCCAGCATTTT. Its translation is CAISESQGLGQPQHF.

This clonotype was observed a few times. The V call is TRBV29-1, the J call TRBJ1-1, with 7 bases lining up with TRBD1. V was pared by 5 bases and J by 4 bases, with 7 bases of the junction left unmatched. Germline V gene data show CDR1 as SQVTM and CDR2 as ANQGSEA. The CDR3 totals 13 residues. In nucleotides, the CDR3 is TGCAGCGTTCAACAGGGGTTTGGCACTGAAGCTTTCTTT. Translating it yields CSVQQGFGTEAFF. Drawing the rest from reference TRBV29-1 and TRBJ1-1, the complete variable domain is SAVISQKPSRDICQRGTSLTIQCQVDSQVTMMFWYRQQPGQSLTLIATANQGSEATYESGFVIDKFPISRPNLTFSTLTVSNMSPEDSSIYLCSVQQGFGTEAFFGQGTRLTVV.

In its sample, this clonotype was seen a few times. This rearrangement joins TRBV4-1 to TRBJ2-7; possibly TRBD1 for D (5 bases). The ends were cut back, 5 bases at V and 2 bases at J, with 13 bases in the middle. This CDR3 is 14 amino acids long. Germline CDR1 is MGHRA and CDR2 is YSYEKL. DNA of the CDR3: TGCGCCAGCAGCGTGAAGGTAGGGGCCTACGAGCAGTACTTC. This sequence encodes CASSVKVGAYEQYF.

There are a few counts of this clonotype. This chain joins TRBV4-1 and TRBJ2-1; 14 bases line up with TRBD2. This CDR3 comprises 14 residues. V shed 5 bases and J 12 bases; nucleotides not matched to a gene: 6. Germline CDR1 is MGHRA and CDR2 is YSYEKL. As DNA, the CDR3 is TGCGCCAGCAGCAAGACTAGCGGGGGGGAGGTGCAGTTCTTC. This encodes CASSKTSGGEVQFF.

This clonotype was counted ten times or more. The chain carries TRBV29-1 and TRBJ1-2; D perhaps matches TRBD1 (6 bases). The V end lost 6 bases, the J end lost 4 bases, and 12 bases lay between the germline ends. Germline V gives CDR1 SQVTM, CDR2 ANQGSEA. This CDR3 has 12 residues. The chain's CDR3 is CSVEGGSYGYTF. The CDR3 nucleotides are TGCAGCGTGGAGGGGGGGAGCTATGGCTACACCTTC. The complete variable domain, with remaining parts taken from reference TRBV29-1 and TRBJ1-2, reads SAVISQKPSRDICQRGTSLTIQCQVDSQVTMMFWYRQQPGQSLTLIATANQGSEATYESGFVIDKFPISRPNLTFSTLTVSNMSPEDSSIYLCSVEGGSYGYTFGSGTRLTVV.

The CDR3 loop reads CSAALGEQYF. For the CDR3, the DNA is TGCAGTGCCGCACTCGGGGAGCAGTACTTC. The rearrangement uses TRBV20-1 and TRBJ2-7; D is unclear. The V end lost 6 bases, the J end lost 7 bases, and 10 bases lay between the germline ends. Germline V gene sequence: CDR1 DFQATT, CDR2 SNEGSKA (reference sequence). This CDR3 spans 10 amino acids.

As DNA, the CDR3 is TGTGCCAGCAGCGTAGGGCCGAGCTCCTACAATGAGCAGTTCTTC. It specifies CASSVGPSSYNEQFF. The chain combines TRBV9 with TRBJ2-1; no firm D call. Germline V gene lookup returns CDR1 SGDLS and CDR2 YYNGEE. V was pared by 0 bases and J by 0 bases, with 7 bases between. The CDR3 totals 15 residues.

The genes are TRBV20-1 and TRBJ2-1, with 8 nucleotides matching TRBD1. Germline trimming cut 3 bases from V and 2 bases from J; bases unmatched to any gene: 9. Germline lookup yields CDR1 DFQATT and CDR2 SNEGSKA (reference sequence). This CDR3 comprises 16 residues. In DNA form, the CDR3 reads TGCAGTGCTAGCACCGCCATGGACAGGGCCTACAATGAGCAGTTCTTC. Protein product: CSASTAMDRAYNEQFF.

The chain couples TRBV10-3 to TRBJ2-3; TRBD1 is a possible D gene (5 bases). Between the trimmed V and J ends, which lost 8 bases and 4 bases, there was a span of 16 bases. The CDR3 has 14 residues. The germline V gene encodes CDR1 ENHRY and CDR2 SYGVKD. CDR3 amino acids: CAIRKPGKADTQYF. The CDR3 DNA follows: TGTGCCATCCGCAAGCCAGGGAAGGCAGATACGCAGTATTTT.

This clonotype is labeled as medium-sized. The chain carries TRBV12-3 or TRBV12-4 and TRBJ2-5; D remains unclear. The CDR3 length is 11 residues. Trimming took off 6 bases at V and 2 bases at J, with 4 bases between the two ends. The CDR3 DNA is TGTGCCAGCAGCTTACAAGAGACCCAGTACTTC. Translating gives CASSLQETQYF.

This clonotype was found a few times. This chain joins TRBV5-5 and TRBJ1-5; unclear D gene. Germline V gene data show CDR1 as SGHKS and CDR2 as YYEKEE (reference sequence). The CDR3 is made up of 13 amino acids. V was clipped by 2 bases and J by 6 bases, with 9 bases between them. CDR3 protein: CASSFGTTQPQHF. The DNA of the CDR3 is TGTGCCAGCAGCTTCGGCACTACTCAGCCCCAGCATTTT.

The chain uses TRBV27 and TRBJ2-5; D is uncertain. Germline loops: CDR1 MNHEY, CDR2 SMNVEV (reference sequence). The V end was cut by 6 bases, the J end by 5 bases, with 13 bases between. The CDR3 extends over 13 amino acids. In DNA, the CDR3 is TGTGCCAGCAGCAAGAGAGGAGCGGAGACCCAGTACTTC. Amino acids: CASSKRGAETQYF.

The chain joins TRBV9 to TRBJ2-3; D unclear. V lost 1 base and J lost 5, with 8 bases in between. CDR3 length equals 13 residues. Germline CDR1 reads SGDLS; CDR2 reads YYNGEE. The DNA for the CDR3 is TGTGCCAGCAGCGTACAAGAAGGAGATACGCAGTATTTT. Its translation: CASSVQEGDTQYF. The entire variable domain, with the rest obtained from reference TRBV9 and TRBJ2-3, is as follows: DSGVTQTPKHLITATGQRVTLRCSPRSGDLSVYWYQQSLDQGLQFLIQYYNGEERAKGNILERFSAQQFPDLHSELNLSSLELGDSALYFCASSVQEGDTQYFGPGTRLTVL.

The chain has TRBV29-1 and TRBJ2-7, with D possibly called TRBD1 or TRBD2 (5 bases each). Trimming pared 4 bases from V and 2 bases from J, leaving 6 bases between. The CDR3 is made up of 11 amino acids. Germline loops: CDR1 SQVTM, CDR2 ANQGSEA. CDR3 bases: TGCAGCGTTGGAGGGGCCTACGAGCAGTACTTC. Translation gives CSVGGAYEQYF.